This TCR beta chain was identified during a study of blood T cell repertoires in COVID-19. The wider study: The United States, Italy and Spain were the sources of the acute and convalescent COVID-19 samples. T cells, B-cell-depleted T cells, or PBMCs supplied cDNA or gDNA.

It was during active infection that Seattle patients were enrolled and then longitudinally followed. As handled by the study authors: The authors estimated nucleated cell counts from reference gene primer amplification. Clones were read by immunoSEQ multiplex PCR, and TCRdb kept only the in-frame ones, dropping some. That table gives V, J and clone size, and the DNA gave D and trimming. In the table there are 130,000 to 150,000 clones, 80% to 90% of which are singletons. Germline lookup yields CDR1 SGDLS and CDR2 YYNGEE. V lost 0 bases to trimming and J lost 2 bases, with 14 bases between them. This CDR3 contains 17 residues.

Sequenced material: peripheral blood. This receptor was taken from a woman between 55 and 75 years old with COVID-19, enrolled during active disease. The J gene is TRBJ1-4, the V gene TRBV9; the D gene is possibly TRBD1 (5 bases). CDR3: CASSVGEGSLTNEKLFF. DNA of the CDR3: TGTGCCAGCAGCGTAGGGGAGGGGAGCCTCACTAATGAAAAACTGTTTTTT.